This T cell receptor (beta chain) is from a study of blood T cell repertoires in COVID-19. Study-wide context: Italy, Spain and the United States were the sources of the convalescent and acute COVID-19 samples. The cDNA or gDNA used as material had been derived from T cells, B-cell-depleted T cells, or PBMCs.

Germline V gene sequence: CDR1 SGHRS, CDR2 YFSETQ. This CDR3 spans 13 amino acids. J lost 3 bases, V lost 4 bases, and 4 bases had no gene match. TCRdb keeps only in-frame clones here, not all; method: immunoSEQ multiplex PCR. Of roughly 150,000 clones listed, under 80% were seen once; the top ten hold about 4%. Sequenced: peripheral blood. The clonotype originates from a man aged 60 to 69 with acute or convalescent COVID-19. V is TRBV5-1 and J is TRBJ2-7, with 7 bases fitting TRBD1. The CDR3 sequence is CASSQGQDYEQYF. Here the CDR3 DNA reads TGCGCCAGCAGCCAAGGACAGGACTACGAGCAGTACTTC.